The clone carrying this TCR beta chain occurred a few times. The antigen remains unidentified. The source of the sample is a study of post-analysis software for immune sequencing data. Across the whole study: Progressive-relapsing, secondary progressive and relapsing-remitting multiple sclerosis were among the disease courses included. Study observations and caveats: Normalized Chao1 diversity in multiple sclerosis patients fell significantly below that of controls. Strong same-batch co-clustering of samples appeared with F measure clustering.

Presence of unique molecular identifiers characterized the TCR beta cDNA libraries. There were roughly 1 to 11 million T cells, and about 500,000 cDNA molecules came from them. Using its own MiXCR run on the PCR reads, TCRdb lists one record per CDR3 protein. Of hundreds of thousands of distinct CDR3 sequences in the sample, less than 40% were seen once. Material for sequencing was blood. The source of this sequence is a girl aged 10-17 years with multiple sclerosis.

The CDR3 sequence is CSAPTSSETQYF. CDR3 DNA: TGCAGTGCTCCGACTAGCTCGGAGACCCAGTACTTC. The chain is built from TRBV20-1 and TRBJ2-7, with 7 nucleotides matching TRBD2. The tail of the sequence fits TRBJ2-5 better, so the J call may be wrong. CDR3 length: 12 residues. Per the germline V gene, CDR1 is DFQATT and CDR2 is SNEGSKA (reference sequence).